This passage covers 20 T cell receptor beta chains from one sample sequenced in a study of molecular identifiers for immune sequencing clone quantification. TCRdb re-derived calls from the PCR reads in MiXCR, one entry per CDR3 protein. The sample has some 590,000 distinct CDR3 sequences; about 25% are singletons. Source material: naive CD8+ T cells from blood, with Jurkat cell RNA spiked in. Regarding subset: FACS-sorted CD8+CD4-CCR7+CD45RA+ naive T cells. The source of these receptors is a human donor in good health. Some libraries in this study had Jurkat cell RNA spiked in.

V and J are TRBV24-1 and TRBJ1-5; D is ambiguous. Trimming stripped 3 bases from V and 0 bases from J, with 8 bases between. The CDR3 is 15 amino acids. CDR1 is KGHDR and CDR2 is SFDVKD in the germline V gene. CDR3 region: CATSDGRYSNQPQHF. DNA for the CDR3: TGTGCCACCAGTGATGGTCGGTATAGCAATCAGCCCCAGCATTTT.

The rearrangement uses TRBV13 and TRBJ2-7, with D uncertain. The V gene's germline CDR1 is PRHDT and CDR2 FYEKMQ (reference sequence). With 5 bases removed from V and 6 bases from J, the gap between germline ends came to 14 bases. CDR3 length: 13 residues. CDR3 coding DNA: TGTGCCAGCAGCCAGTTCTATCCAGGCGAGCAGTACTTC. It encodes CASSQFYPGEQYF. Together with reference TRBV13 and TRBJ2-7, the CDR3 gives the full variable domain: AAGVIQSPRHLIKEKRETATLKCYPIPRHDTVYWYQQGPGQDPQFLISFYEKMQSDKGSIPDRFSAQQFSDYHSELNMSSLELGDSALYFCASSQFYPGEQYFGPGTRLTVT.

The table lists this clonotype with a few counts. This chain connects TRBV11-3 to TRBJ2-7, with D perhaps assigned TRBD1 or TRBD2 (5 bases each). This CDR3 has 15 amino acids. Germline V gives CDR1 SGHNT, CDR2 YENEEA. The V gene lost 11 bases and the J gene lost 3 bases, with 23 bases spanning the gap. The CDR3 DNA follows: TGTGCCGACAGTGGGGAGCTCCCCTATGGCTACGAGCAGTACTTC. This translates into CADSGELPYGYEQYF. Complete variable domain (other parts from reference TRBV11-3 and TRBJ2-7): EAGVVQSPRYKIIEKKQPVAFWCNPISGHNTLYWYLQNLGQGPELLIRYENEEAVDDSQLPKDRFSAERLKGVDSTLKIQPAELGDSAVYLCADSGELPYGYEQYFGPGTRLTVT.

The chain recombines TRBV27 with TRBJ2-3; TRBD2 matches 12 bases. Germline V gene sequence: CDR1 MNHEY, CDR2 SMNVEV (reference sequence). V gave up 4 bases and J gave up 6 bases; unmatched junction bases: 5. This CDR3 region has 15 residues. DNA of the CDR3: TGTGCCAGCAGTTCTACTAGCGGGGGGAGGGATACGCAGTATTTT. This sequence encodes CASSSTSGGRDTQYF.

The chain recombines TRBV7-9 with TRBJ2-4, with 7 bases aligning to TRBD1. Trimming took 5 bases from V and 5 from J; bases not matched to a gene: 12. This CDR3 has 16 amino acids. Germline lookup yields CDR1 SEHNR and CDR2 FQNEAQ (reference sequence). CDR3 protein: CASSPSKGQQENIQYF. CDR3 DNA sequence: TGTGCCAGCAGCCCCTCCAAGGGACAGCAGGAAAACATTCAGTACTTC.

This clonotype appeared many times. The rearrangement joins TRBV4-1 to TRBJ1-5; no clear D. The germline gives CDR1 MGHRA, CDR2 YSYEKL. The CDR3 contains 15 residues. The V end was cut by 4 bases, the J end by 1 base, with 11 bases between. CDR3 sequence reads: CASSRVGVSNQPQHF. The CDR3 DNA is TGCGCCAGCAGCCGTGTCGGGGTGAGCAATCAGCCCCAGCATTTT.

This clonotype was seen only a few times. This chain joins TRBV4-1 and TRBJ2-1, with D possibly called TRBD1 or TRBD2 (6 bases each). The V gene lost 0 bases and the J gene lost 4 bases, with 13 bases spanning the gap. Per the germline V gene, CDR1 is MGHRA and CDR2 is YSYEKL. The CDR3 length is 16 residues. CDR3: CASSQEPGDFYNEQFF. In nucleotides, the CDR3 is TGCGCCAGCAGCCAAGAACCAGGGGACTTTTACAATGAGCAGTTCTTC.

This clonotype was picked up many times. Written as DNA, the CDR3 is TGCGCCAGCAGCTTGACAGGGATAGGCCCTGAAGCTTTCTTT. Amino acid sequence: CASSLTGIGPEAFF. The chain combines TRBV5-1 with TRBJ1-1, with D possibly TRBD1 on 6 matching bases. Germline CDR1 SGHRS, CDR2 YFSETQ. The CDR3 consists of 14 residues. V dropped 1 base and J dropped 6 bases, with 13 bases sitting between them.

The chain is built from TRBV6-2 or TRBV6-3 and TRBJ2-7; a weak D match, TRBD1 (5 bases). The V end lost 10 bases, the J end lost 7 bases, and 14 bases lay between the germline ends. The CDR3 contains 11 residues. The germline V gene has CDR1 MNHEY and CDR2 SVGEGT. This chain's CDR3 is CANRSGREQYF. DNA for the CDR3: TGTGCCAACAGGTCCGGGCGGGAGCAGTACTTC.

The CDR3 here is CASGAIDPEAFF. In DNA, the CDR3 is TGTGCCAGCGGGGCCATTGACCCTGAAGCTTTCTTT. The chain joins TRBV6-6 to TRBJ1-1; D might be TRBD1 (5 bases). Germline-derived CDR1 and CDR2 are MNHNY and SVGAGI (reference sequence). CDR3 size: 12 residues. Trimming took off 8 bases at V and 6 bases at J, with 13 bases between the two ends.

This clonotype was recorded at least ten times. The V gene is TRBV7-9, the J gene TRBJ2-7, with 8 bases that match TRBD1. Unmatched junction bases numbered 13, after V lost 5 bases and J lost 4 bases. CDR3 length: 16 amino acids. CDR1 SEHNR and CDR2 FQNEAQ come from the germline V gene (reference sequence). The chain's CDR3 is CASSTLSRTGMYEQYF. CDR3 in DNA: TGTGCCAGCAGCACACTTTCCAGGACAGGGATGTACGAGCAGTACTTC.

This clonotype was recorded at least ten times. The J gene is TRBJ1-4, the V gene TRBV7-6, with 9 bases fitting TRBD1. Germline V gene data show CDR1 as SGHVS and CDR2 as FNYEAQ. The CDR3 contains 14 residues. Trimming cost V 7 bases and J 8 bases; bases outside gene matches: 8. The CDR3 coding sequence is TGTGCCAGCAACCCCGGGACAGGGACCGAAAAACTGTTTTTT. It yields the protein CASNPGTGTEKLFF.

As regards this clonotype: A read error may explain this, as a much larger clone is one base away. The J gene is TRBJ2-2, the V gene TRBV6-2 or TRBV6-3; D is uncertain. The CDR3 has 12 residues. Germline V lookup: CDR1 MNHEY, CDR2 SVGEGT. V was shortened by 7 bases and J by 5 bases, with 8 bases between the two germline ends. CDR3: CASNSRTGELFF. CDR3 coding DNA: TGTGCCAGCAATTCCCGGACCGGGGAGCTGTTTTTT.

The genes are TRBV9 and TRBJ2-7; 11 bases line up with TRBD2. The CDR3 is made up of 18 amino acids. Germline CDR1 and CDR2: SGDLS and YYNGEE. After removal of 0 bases from V and 0 bases from J, the junction contained 8 bases not matched to a gene. The CDR3 sequence: CASSVEASGGPSSYEQYF. For the CDR3, the DNA is TGTGCCAGCAGCGTAGAGGCTAGCGGGGGGCCTAGCTCCTACGAGCAGTACTTC.

The table lists this clonotype with many counts. The chain employs TRBV11-2 and TRBJ2-7, with D hard to call. Germline V gene lookup returns CDR1 SGHAT and CDR2 FQNNGV. The CDR3 has 13 amino acids. With 1 base removed from V and 2 bases from J, the gap between germline ends came to 6 bases. The CDR3 loop is CASSLGAPYEQYF. The CDR3, as DNA: TGTGCCAGCAGCTTAGGGGCCCCCTACGAGCAGTACTTC.

This clonotype was recorded many times. The CDR3 loop reads CASSYLAGDTGELFF. Here the CDR3 DNA reads TGTGCCAGCAGCTACCTAGCGGGAGACACCGGGGAGCTGTTTTTT. The gene calls are TRBV5-4 and TRBJ2-2; 10 bases fit TRBD2. The CDR3 length is 15 residues. CDR1 is SGHNT, CDR2 YYREEE, per germline (reference sequence). V was clipped by 3 bases and J by 3 bases; unmatched bases: 2.

The chain combines TRBV9 with TRBJ1-1; D is uncertain. In germline, CDR1 is SGDLS, CDR2 YYNGEE. There are 13 residues in the CDR3. The ends were cut back, 0 bases at V and 6 bases at J, with 9 bases in the middle. CDR3 in amino acids: CASSVGHNAEAFF. Here the CDR3 DNA reads TGTGCCAGCAGCGTAGGACATAATGCTGAAGCTTTCTTT.

V usage is TRBV4-1 and J usage is TRBJ1-1, with unresolved D. With 0 bases removed from V and 2 bases from J, the gap between germline ends came to 10 bases. CDR1 and CDR2 (germline): MGHRA, YSYEKL. The CDR3 covers 15 residues. The CDR3 nucleotides read TGCGCCAGCAGCCAAGATCGCCGGGAAAACACTGAAGCTTTCTTT. Its translation is CASSQDRRENTEAFF.

This clonotype has just a few counts. V and J are TRBV5-6 and TRBJ2-7; 8 nucleotides agree with TRBD2. This CDR3 region has 14 residues. The germline V gene encodes CDR1 SGHDT and CDR2 YYEEEE. With V trimmed by 0 bases and J by 9 bases, 8 bases remained unmatched. This CDR3 is CASSLVGRAHGQYF. The CDR3 nucleotides read TGTGCCAGCAGCTTGGTCGGGAGGGCCCACGGGCAGTACTTC. The full variable domain, its missing parts supplied by reference TRBV5-6 and TRBJ2-7, is DAGVTQSPTHLIKTRGQQVTLRCSPKSGHDTVSWYQQALGQGPQFIFQYYEEEERQRGNFPDRFSGHQFPNYSSELNVNALLLGDSALYLCASSLVGRAHGQYFGPGTRLTVT.

In regard to this clonotype: This could be a read error, since a much larger clone is one nucleotide away. The DNA is omitted, as the CDR3 cannot be located on it reliably, and the CDR3 follows TCRdb's listing. The chain links TRBV7-9 to TRBJ2-3; the table gives TRBD1 as D, unverified against the DNA. Counting both end residues, the CDR3 totals 16 amino acids. CDR1 is SEHNR and CDR2 is FQNEAQ in the germline V gene (reference sequence). CDR3 sequence: CASSGWGQGAQDTRYF.